These T cell receptor beta chains were read from a single sample in a study of cytomegalovirus exposure and HLA in healthy donors. The repertoire was sequenced with immunoSEQ multiplex PCR; TCRdb's copy has only in-frame clones and lacks some. The table has approximately 97,000 clones, approximately 80% seen once. Sequences were obtained from PBMCs. All receptors come from a male donor in good health and CMV-seropositive. The CDR3 runs from the conserved cysteine through the conserved F or W. A D gene is named only where the DNA matches it firmly. Size values are once, few and many counts, or a class for expanded clones, and some rows have none.

v_gene: TRBV19; j_gene: TRBJ1-2; d_gene: .; abundance: .; CDR3nt: TGTGCCAGTAGTGGTTTGCAGGGGAAGTTAGGTGGCTACACCTTC; CDR3aa: CASSGLQGKLGGYTF
v_gene: TRBV7-9; j_gene: TRBJ1-5; d_gene: TRBD1; abundance: .; CDR3nt: TGTGCCAGCAGCTCACAGGGGGCAGGACAGCCCCAGCATTTT; CDR3aa: CASSSQGAGQPQHF
v_gene: TRBV30; j_gene: TRBJ2-2; d_gene: TRBD1; abundance: .; CDR3nt: TGTGCCTGGAGTTTACAGGGGGCCCCTAACACCGGGGAGCTGTTTTTT; CDR3aa: CAWSLQGAPNTGELFF
v_gene: TRBV4-2; j_gene: TRBJ1-2; d_gene: .; abundance: .; CDR3nt: TGTGCCAGCAGCCAGGTGACTACGTTGGACTATGGCTACACCTTC; CDR3aa: CASSQVTTLDYGYTF
v_gene: TRBV7-9; j_gene: TRBJ1-4; d_gene: TRBD1; abundance: few; CDR3nt: TGTGCCAGCAGCTTAGACAGGGGAAAAAATGAAAAACTGTTTTTT; CDR3aa: CASSLDRGKNEKLFF
v_gene: TRBV30; j_gene: TRBJ1-5; d_gene: TRBD1; abundance: .; CDR3nt: TGTGCCTGGAGTGAGGGACAGGGTTACAATCAGCCCCAGCATTTT; CDR3aa: CAWSEGQGYNQPQHF
v_gene: TRBV7-2; j_gene: TRBJ2-5; d_gene: .; abundance: .; CDR3nt: TGTGCCAGCAGCTTAAATTCGTTCAGTGAAGAGACCCAGTACTTC; CDR3aa: CASSLNSFSEETQYF
v_gene: TRBV5-1; j_gene: TRBJ2-7; d_gene: .; abundance: .; CDR3nt: TGCGCCAGCAGCTTGGCCCCGGGTGGTGAGCAGTACTTC; CDR3aa: CASSLAPGGEQYF
v_gene: TRBV11-2; j_gene: TRBJ2-2; d_gene: TRBD2; abundance: .; CDR3nt: TGTGCCAGCAGCCTCCTCCTAGCGGGGTCCGCGAACACCGGGGAGCTGTTTTTT; CDR3aa: CASSLLLAGSANTGELFF
v_gene: TRBV4-3; j_gene: TRBJ1-2; d_gene: TRBD1; abundance: .; CDR3nt: TGCGCCAGCAGCCAAGATGTCAGGGGGGCAGGGTATGGCTACACCTTC; CDR3aa: CASSQDVRGAGYGYTF
v_gene: TRBV30; j_gene: TRBJ1-5; d_gene: TRBD1; abundance: .; CDR3nt: TGTGCCTGGGGGACAGGGCTAGGTCAGCCCCAGCATTTT; CDR3aa: CAWGTGLGQPQHF
v_gene: TRBV18; j_gene: TRBJ2-7; d_gene: TRBD1; abundance: .; CDR3nt: TGTGCCAGCTCGTCAGGACAGGGGTACACCTACGAGCAGTACTTC; CDR3aa: CASSSGQGYTYEQYF
v_gene: TRBV19; j_gene: TRBJ1-5; d_gene: .; abundance: .; CDR3nt: TGTGCCAGTAGTATCAGGTCCCAGCCCCAGCATTTT; CDR3aa: CASSIRSQPQHF
v_gene: TRBV15; j_gene: TRBJ2-1; d_gene: TRBD2; abundance: .; CDR3nt: TGTGCCACCAGCGCAGCGGGGGGCTCCAATGAGCAGTTCTTC; CDR3aa: CATSAAGGSNEQFF
v_gene: TRBV29-1; j_gene: TRBJ1-5; d_gene: .; abundance: once; CDR3nt: TGCAGCGCCAGGAGGGGGGGCTCGGGTCAGCCCCAGCATTTT; CDR3aa: CSARRGGSGQPQHF
v_gene: TRBV27; j_gene: TRBJ1-2; d_gene: TRBD1; abundance: .; CDR3nt: TGTGCCATCCCCCGGGACAGAGTTAACTATGGCTACACCTTC; CDR3aa: CAIPRDRVNYGYTF
v_gene: TRBV6-5; j_gene: TRBJ1-1; d_gene: TRBD1; abundance: few; CDR3nt: TGTGCCAGCAGGGCGGGACAGATCATGAACACTGAAGCTTTCTTT; CDR3aa: CASRAGQIMNTEAFF
v_gene: TRBV6-1; j_gene: TRBJ1-1; d_gene: .; abundance: .; CDR3nt: TGTGCCAGCAGACCTGACAGGATTCCGAACACTGAAGCTTTCTTT; CDR3aa: CASRPDRIPNTEAFF
v_gene: TRBV29-1; j_gene: TRBJ1-3; d_gene: .; abundance: .; CDR3nt: TGCAGCGTTGAGGACAGAGATGGAAACACCATATATTTT; CDR3aa: CSVEDRDGNTIYF
v_gene: TRBV5-4; j_gene: TRBJ2-7; d_gene: .; abundance: .; CDR3nt: TGTGCCAGCAGCTTGGACGGCTCCGGGACCTACGAGCAGTACTTC; CDR3aa: CASSLDGSGTYEQYF